This T cell receptor beta chain was sequenced for a study of molecular identifiers for immune sequencing clone quantification. Per germline, CDR1 SGDLS and CDR2 YYNGEE. Trimming stripped 2 bases from V and 5 bases from J, with 6 bases between. The CDR3 is 12 amino acids. TCRdb reprocessed the PCR reads with MiXCR, giving one entry per CDR3 protein. This sample has approximately 590,000 distinct CDR3 sequences, with 25% found just once. This clonotype was recorded at least ten times. Its antigen is currently unknown. Study-wide findings and caveats: Under 1% of molecules in naive cells, but over 97% of effector molecules, belonged to clones above 20 RNA copies.

The sequence came from a human donor in good health. Some libraries in this study had Jurkat cell RNA spiked in. The chain links TRBV9 to TRBJ2-3; D is perhaps TRBD1 (6 bases). Material: naive CD8+ T cells from blood, with Jurkat cell RNA spiked in. Noted subset: FACS-sorted CD8+CD4-CCR7+CD45RA+ naive T cells. The DNA of the CDR3 is TGTGCCAGCAGCGTCAGGGGAGATACGCAGTATTTT. Encoded protein: CASSVRGDTQYF. Using reference TRBV9 and TRBJ2-3 for the parts outside the CDR3, the full variable domain is DSGVTQTPKHLITATGQRVTLRCSPRSGDLSVYWYQQSLDQGLQFLIQYYNGEERAKGNILERFSAQQFPDLHSELNLSSLELGDSALYFCASSVRGDTQYFGPGTRLTVL.